This T cell receptor beta chain was identified in a study of Graves' ophthalmopathy and Graves' hyperthyroidism. Points from the study as a whole: Most thyroid clonotypes expanded beyond 0.001 frequency were also found in blood.

This clonotype was counted at least ten times. Its antigen is unidentified. The authors isolated PBMCs from 10 ml of fresh peripheral blood. CDR3 length: 14 amino acids. V lost 6 bases, J lost 4 bases, and 15 bases lay in between. Germline assignment: CDR1 MNHEY and CDR2 SVGEGT. RNA transcripts were the source from which TCR beta CDR3 regions were amplified. Second-round multiplex PCR came after first-round RT-PCR with HTBI primers. In TCRdb, the multiplex PCR reads were re-called with MiXCR into one record per CDR3 protein. This table has some 360,000 distinct CDR3 sequences, about 15% appearing once. Sample: peripheral blood. The genes are TRBV6-2 or TRBV6-3 and TRBJ1-1; D gene uncertain. The clonotype comes from an adult woman with stable Graves' hyperthyroidism. For the CDR3, the DNA is TGTGCCAGCAGGGAGACGGGAGACGGCACTGAAGCTTTCTTT. Encoded protein: CASRETGDGTEAFF.